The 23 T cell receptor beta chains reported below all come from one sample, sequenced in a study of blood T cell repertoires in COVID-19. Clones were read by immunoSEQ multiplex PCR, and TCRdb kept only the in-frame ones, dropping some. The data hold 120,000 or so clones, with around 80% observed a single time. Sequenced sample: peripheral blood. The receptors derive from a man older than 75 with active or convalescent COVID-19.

The CDR3: CSVAVSEDTEAFF. In DNA, the CDR3 is TGCAGCGTTGCCGTCTCGGAGGACACTGAAGCTTTCTTT. The chain joins TRBV29-1 to TRBJ1-1; D ambiguous. V lost 4 bases and J 3 bases, leaving 12 bases between the germline ends. CDR1 is SQVTM, CDR2 ANQGSEA, per germline. This CDR3 has 13 residues.

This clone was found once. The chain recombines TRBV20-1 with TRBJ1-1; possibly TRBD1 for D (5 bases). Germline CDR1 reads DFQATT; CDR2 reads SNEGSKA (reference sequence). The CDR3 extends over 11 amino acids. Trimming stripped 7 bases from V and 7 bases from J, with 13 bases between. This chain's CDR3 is CSVGAPFEAFF. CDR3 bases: TGCAGTGTTGGGGCGCCATTTGAAGCTTTCTTT.

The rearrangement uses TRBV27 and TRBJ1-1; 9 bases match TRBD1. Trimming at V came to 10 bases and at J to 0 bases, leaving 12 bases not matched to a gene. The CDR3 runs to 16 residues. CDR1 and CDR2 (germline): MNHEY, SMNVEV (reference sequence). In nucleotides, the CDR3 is TGTGCCACGGGGGGGGGACAGGGCCCCTTGAACACTGAAGCTTTCTTT. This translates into CATGGGQGPLNTEAFF.

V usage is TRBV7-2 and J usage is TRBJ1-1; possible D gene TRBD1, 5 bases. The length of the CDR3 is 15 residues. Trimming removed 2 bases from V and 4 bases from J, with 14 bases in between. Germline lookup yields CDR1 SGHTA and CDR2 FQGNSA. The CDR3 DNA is TGTGCCAGCAGCTTAATCTCCGGGGGTGGCACTGAAGCTTTCTTT. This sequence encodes CASSLISGGGTEAFF.

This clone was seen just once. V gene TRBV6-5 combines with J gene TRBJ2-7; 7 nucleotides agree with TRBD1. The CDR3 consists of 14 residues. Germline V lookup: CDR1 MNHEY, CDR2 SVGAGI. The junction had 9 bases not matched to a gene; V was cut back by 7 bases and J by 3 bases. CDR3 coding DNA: TGTGCCAGCACCGGGACAGTAGAGAGCTACGAGCAGTACTTC. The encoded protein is CASTGTVESYEQYF.

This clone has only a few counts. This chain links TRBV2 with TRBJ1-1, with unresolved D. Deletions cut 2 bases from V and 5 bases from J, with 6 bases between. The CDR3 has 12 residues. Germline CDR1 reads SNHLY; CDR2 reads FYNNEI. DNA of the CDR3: TGTGCCAGCAGTGAATCCAGGACTGAAGCTTTCTTT. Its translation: CASSESRTEAFF.

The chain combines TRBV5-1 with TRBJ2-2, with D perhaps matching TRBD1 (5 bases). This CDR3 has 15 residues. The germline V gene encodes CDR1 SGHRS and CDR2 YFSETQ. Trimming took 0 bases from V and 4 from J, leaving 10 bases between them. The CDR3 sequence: CASSLDRTTTGELFF. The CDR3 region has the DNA TGCGCCAGCAGCTTGGACCGGACAACCACCGGGGAGCTGTTTTTT.

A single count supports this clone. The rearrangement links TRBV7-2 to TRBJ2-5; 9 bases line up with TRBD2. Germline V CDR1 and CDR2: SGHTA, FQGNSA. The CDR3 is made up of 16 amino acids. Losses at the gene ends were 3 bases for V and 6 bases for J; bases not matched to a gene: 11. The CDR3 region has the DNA TGTGCCAGCAGCTTGGGTACCAGCGGGGGGTTTAAGACCCAGTACTTC. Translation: CASSLGTSGGFKTQYF.

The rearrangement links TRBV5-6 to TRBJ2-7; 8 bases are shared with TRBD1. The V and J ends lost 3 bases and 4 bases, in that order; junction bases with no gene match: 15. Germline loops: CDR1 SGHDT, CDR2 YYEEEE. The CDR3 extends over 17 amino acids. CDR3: CASSSSKRHRGVYEQYF. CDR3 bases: TGTGCCAGCAGCTCATCTAAAAGGCACAGGGGGGTATACGAGCAGTACTTC.

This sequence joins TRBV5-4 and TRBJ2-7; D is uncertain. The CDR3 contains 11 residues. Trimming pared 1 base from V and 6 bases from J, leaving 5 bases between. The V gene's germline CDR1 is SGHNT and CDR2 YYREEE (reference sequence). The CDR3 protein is CASSLLSEQYF. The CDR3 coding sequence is TGTGCCAGCAGCTTGTTGAGCGAGCAGTACTTC. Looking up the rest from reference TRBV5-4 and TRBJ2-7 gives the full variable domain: ETGVTQSPTHLIKTRGQQVTLRCSSQSGHNTVSWYQQALGQGPQFIFQYYREEENGRGNFPPRFSGLQFPNYSSELNVNALELDDSALYLCASSLLSEQYFGPGTRLTVT.

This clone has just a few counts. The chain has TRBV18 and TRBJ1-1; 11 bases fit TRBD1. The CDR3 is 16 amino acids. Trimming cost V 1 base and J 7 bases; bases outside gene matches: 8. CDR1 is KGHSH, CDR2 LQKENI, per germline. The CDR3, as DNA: TGTGCCAGCTCACCACGCGAGGACAGGGGGCGAGGTGAAGCTTTCTTT. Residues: CASSPREDRGRGEAFF. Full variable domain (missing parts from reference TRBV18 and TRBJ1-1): NAGVMQNPRHLVRRRGQEARLRCSPMKGHSHVYWYRQLPEEGLKFMVYLQKENIIDESGMPKERFSAEFPKEGPSILRIQQVVRGDSAAYFCASSPREDRGRGEAFFGQGTRLTVV.

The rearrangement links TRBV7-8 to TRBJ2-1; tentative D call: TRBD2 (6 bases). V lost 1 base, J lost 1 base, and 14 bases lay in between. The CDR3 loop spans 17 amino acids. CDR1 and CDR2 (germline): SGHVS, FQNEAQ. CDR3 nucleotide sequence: TGTGCCAGCAGCTTAGGAGTGGGGACTCCATCCTACAATGAGCAGTTCTTC. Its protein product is CASSLGVGTPSYNEQFF.

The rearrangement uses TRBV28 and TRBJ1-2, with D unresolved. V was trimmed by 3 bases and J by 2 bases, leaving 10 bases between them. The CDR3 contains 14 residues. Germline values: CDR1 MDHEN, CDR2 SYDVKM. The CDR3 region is CASSFPAKNYGYTF. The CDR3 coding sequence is TGTGCCAGCAGTTTCCCTGCGAAGAACTATGGCTACACCTTC.

Written as DNA, the CDR3 is TGTGCCAGTGGTGGGGACAGGGGCGAGCAGTACTTC. Translated: CASGGDRGEQYF. The chain carries TRBV7-9 and TRBJ2-7; the match to TRBD1 covers 10 bases. The germline V gene encodes CDR1 SEHNR and CDR2 FQNEAQ (reference sequence). J lost 6 bases, V lost 9 bases, and 5 bases had no gene match. This CDR3 comprises 12 residues.

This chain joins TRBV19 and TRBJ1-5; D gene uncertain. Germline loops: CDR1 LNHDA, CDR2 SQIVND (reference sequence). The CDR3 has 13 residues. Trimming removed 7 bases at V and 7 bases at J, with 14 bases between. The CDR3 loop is CASMELPGQPQHF. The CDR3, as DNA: TGTGCCAGTATGGAGTTACCTGGGCAGCCCCAGCATTTT.

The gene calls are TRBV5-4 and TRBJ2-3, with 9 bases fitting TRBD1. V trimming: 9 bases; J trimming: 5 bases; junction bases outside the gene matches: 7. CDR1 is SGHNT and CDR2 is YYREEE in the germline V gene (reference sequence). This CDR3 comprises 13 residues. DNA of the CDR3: TGTGCCATCAGGGACAGGGCTATAGATACGCAGTATTTT. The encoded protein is CAIRDRAIDTQYF. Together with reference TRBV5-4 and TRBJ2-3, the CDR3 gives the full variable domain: ETGVTQSPTHLIKTRGQQVTLRCSSQSGHNTVSWYQQALGQGPQFIFQYYREEENGRGNFPPRFSGLQFPNYSSELNVNALELDDSALYLCAIRDRAIDTQYFGPGTRLTVL.

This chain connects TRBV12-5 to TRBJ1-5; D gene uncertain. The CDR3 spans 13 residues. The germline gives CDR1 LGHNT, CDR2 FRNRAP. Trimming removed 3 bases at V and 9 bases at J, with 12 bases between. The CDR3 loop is CASGFGDQRPQHF. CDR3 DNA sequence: TGTGCTAGTGGTTTCGGAGACCAACGGCCCCAGCATTTT.

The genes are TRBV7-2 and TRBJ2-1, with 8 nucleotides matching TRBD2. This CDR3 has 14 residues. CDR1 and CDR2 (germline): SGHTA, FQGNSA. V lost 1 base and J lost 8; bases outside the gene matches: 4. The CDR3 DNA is TGTGCCAGCAGCTTAGGACTAGCGCCCGATGAGCAGTTCTTC. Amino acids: CASSLGLAPDEQFF. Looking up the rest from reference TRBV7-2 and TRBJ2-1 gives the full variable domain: GAGVSQSPSNKVTEKGKDVELRCDPISGHTALYWYRQSLGQGLEFLIYFQGNSAPDKSGLPSDRFSAERTGGSVSTLTIQRTQQEDSAVYLCASSLGLAPDEQFFGPGTRLTVL.

The chain's CDR3 is CAREFSDRNNEQFF. CDR3 nucleotides: TGTGCCAGAGAGTTTTCGGACAGAAACAATGAGCAGTTCTTC. This chain uses TRBV6-5 with TRBJ2-1; tentative D call: TRBD1 (6 bases). The CDR3 is made up of 14 amino acids. Trimming pared 9 bases from V and 5 bases from J, leaving 17 bases between. The germline V gene encodes CDR1 MNHEY and CDR2 SVGAGI.

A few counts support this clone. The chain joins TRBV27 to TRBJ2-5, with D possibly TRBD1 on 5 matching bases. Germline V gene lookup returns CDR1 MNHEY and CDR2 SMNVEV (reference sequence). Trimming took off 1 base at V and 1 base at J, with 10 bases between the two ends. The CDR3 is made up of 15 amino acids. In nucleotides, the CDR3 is TGTGCCAGCAGTTTATTAGGGGAAACCCAAGAGACCCAGTACTTC. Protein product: CASSLLGETQETQYF.

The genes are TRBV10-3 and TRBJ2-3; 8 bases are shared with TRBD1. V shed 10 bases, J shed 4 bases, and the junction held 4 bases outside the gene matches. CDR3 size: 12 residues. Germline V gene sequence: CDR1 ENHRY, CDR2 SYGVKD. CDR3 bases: TGTGCCAGCGGACAGGGCCCAGATACGCAGTATTTT. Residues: CASGQGPDTQYF.

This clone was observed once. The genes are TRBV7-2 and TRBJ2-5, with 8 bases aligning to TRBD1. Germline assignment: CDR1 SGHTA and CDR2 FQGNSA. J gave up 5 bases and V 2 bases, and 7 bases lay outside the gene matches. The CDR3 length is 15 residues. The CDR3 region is CASSLTGQGSETQYF. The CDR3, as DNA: TGTGCCAGCAGCTTAACAGGACAGGGAAGCGAGACCCAGTACTTC.

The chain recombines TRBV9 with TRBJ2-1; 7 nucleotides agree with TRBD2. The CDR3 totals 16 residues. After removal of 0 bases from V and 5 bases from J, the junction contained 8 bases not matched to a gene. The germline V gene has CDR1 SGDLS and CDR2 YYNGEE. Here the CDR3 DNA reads TGTGCCAGCAGCGTAGATGGGAGGGACTATAACAATGAGCAGTTCTTC. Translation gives CASSVDGRDYNNEQFF.